The 22 T cell receptor beta chains below come from one sample, sequenced in a study of beta chain features in type 1 diabetes (dated by TCRdb to the late 2010s). The method behind the library was the immunoSEQ multiplex PCR assay. The entire amount of isolated RNA was reverse transcribed using the High Capacity cDNA Reverse Transcription Kit, so the sequenced TCRB transcripts were expressed ones. TCRdb obtained this table from immuneACCESS and retained in-frame rearrangements with V and J assigned. These tables miss some clones; where compared with another copy, unresolved V genes account for less than half of the shortfall, and the remainder is unexplained. This sample comprises 970,000 or so clones, under 20% of them detected only once. 0.023% of the sample is in the top ten clones. Sequencing input: naive CD4+ T cells from blood. This specimen's cell subset or site label, interpreted: true naive CD4+ T cells. The receptors originated from a woman between 18 and 29 years old in good health.

This chain uses TRBV7-3 with TRBJ1-1; no firm D call. The V end lost 2 bases, the J end lost 6 bases, and 10 bases lay between the germline ends. Germline loops: CDR1 SGHTA, CDR2 FQGTGA. This CDR3 comprises 13 residues. This chain's CDR3 is CASSLSPSAEAFF. CDR3 in DNA: TGTGCCAGCAGCTTATCCCCTTCGGCTGAAGCTTTCTTT.

CDR3 amino acids: CASSIYGVDGTDTQYF. CDR3 DNA sequence: TGTGCCAGCAGCATATATGGTGTGGATGGAACAGATACGCAGTATTTT. This sequence joins TRBV2 and TRBJ2-3; D is ambiguous. V gave up 6 bases and J gave up 3 bases, with 19 bases separating them. Germline CDR1 and CDR2: SNHLY and FYNNEI. The CDR3 covers 16 residues.

The V gene is TRBV15, the J gene TRBJ2-5; 7 bases line up with TRBD2. Germline V lookup: CDR1 LNHNV, CDR2 YYDKDF (reference sequence). This CDR3 region has 17 residues. J lost 3 bases, V lost 5 bases, and 15 bases had no gene match. The CDR3 protein is CATSRTLTSGEKETQYF. The DNA of the CDR3 is TGTGCCACCAGCCGAACTTTAACCAGCGGGGAAAAAGAGACCCAGTACTTC.

This chain connects TRBV6-5 to TRBJ2-3, with TRBD2 matching over 7 bases. The CDR3 extends over 15 amino acids. V gave up 6 bases and J gave up 2 bases; unmatched junction bases: 8. The germline gives CDR1 MNHEY, CDR2 SVGAGI. CDR3 in DNA: TGTGCCAGCAGGGACCAAGCGGGGTACACAGATACGCAGTATTTT. This sequence encodes CASRDQAGYTDTQYF.

This clone has more than one count but fewer than ten. The V call is TRBV4-2, the J call TRBJ1-5, with D hard to call. This CDR3 region has 17 residues. Trimming removed 0 bases from V and 2 bases from J, with 14 bases in between. Germline-derived CDR1 and CDR2 are LGHNA and YNFKEQ. Here the CDR3 DNA reads TGTGCCAGCAGCCAAGAGGAGACCCACCATGGCAATCAGCCCCAGCATTTT. Residues: CASSQEETHHGNQPQHF.

Only a few counts were recorded for this clone. Other DNA sequences from this sample encode an identical CDR3 as well. The rearrangement links TRBV5-1 to TRBJ2-2; TRBD1 might be the D (6 bases). This CDR3 comprises 14 residues. Germline-derived CDR1 and CDR2 are SGHRS and YFSETQ. The V gene lost 2 bases and the J gene lost 5 bases, with 10 bases spanning the gap. The CDR3 sequence is CASSLGQGTGELFF. The CDR3 DNA is TGCGCCAGCAGCTTAGGGCAGGGGACCGGGGAGCTGTTTTTT.

The chain links TRBV28 to TRBJ1-2, with no clear D. Germline values: CDR1 MDHEN, CDR2 SYDVKM. Trimming took off 3 bases at V and 4 bases at J, with 6 bases between the two ends. CDR3 length: 12 residues. In DNA form, the CDR3 reads TGTGCCAGCAGTTTTGGCAGCTATGGCTACACCTTC. This translates into CASSFGSYGYTF.

A few counts support this clone. V usage is TRBV13 and J usage is TRBJ2-3, with D possibly TRBD2 on 6 matching bases. CDR1 is PRHDT, CDR2 FYEKMQ, per germline (reference sequence). Trimming took 5 bases from V and 3 from J, leaving 15 bases between them. There are 15 residues in the CDR3. The CDR3 DNA is TGTGCCAGCAGCCTGGGACGGAGGGCAACAGATACGCAGTATTTT. It specifies CASSLGRRATDTQYF.

The J gene is TRBJ2-3, the V gene TRBV27; 7 bases are shared with TRBD1. Germline loops: CDR1 MNHEY, CDR2 SMNVEV (reference sequence). There are 13 residues in the CDR3. After removal of 6 bases from V and 3 bases from J, the junction contained 3 bases not matched to a gene. CDR3 residues: CASSQTGTDTQYF. In DNA, the CDR3 is TGTGCCAGCAGCCAGACAGGGACAGATACGCAGTATTTT.

This clone was counted only a few times. The gene calls are TRBV7-9 and TRBJ2-1; no firm D call. The V end lost 5 bases, the J end lost 9 bases, and 14 bases lay between the germline ends. The CDR3 contains 13 residues. The germline CDR1 and CDR2 sequences are SEHNR and FQNEAQ (reference sequence). The CDR3 here is CASSTARVAEQFF. In nucleotides, the CDR3 is TGTGCCAGCAGCACGGCAAGGGTTGCTGAGCAGTTCTTC.

This chain joins TRBV9 and TRBJ2-1; TRBD1 aligns across 7 bases. V lost 0 bases to trimming and J lost 3 bases; unmatched junction nucleotides: 3. The germline CDR1 and CDR2 sequences are SGDLS and YYNGEE. The CDR3 is 15 amino acids. The CDR3 DNA reads TGTGCCAGCAGCGTAGTACAGGGGAACTACAATGAGCAGTTCTTC. This codes for CASSVVQGNYNEQFF.

This chain links TRBV5-1 with TRBJ2-7, with TRBD1 identical over 10 bases. The V gene end was trimmed by 7 bases and the J gene end by 7 bases; junction bases not matched to a gene: 11. Germline V gives CDR1 SGHRS, CDR2 YFSETQ. The CDR3 runs 14 residues. CDR3 region: CASSPGQGTFEQYF. The CDR3 bases are TGCGCCAGCTCTCCGGGACAGGGGACATTTGAGCAGTACTTC.

DNA for the CDR3: TGTGCCAGCAGCCGACAGGGAGTGGGGGAAAAACTGTTTTTT. Amino acids: CASSRQGVGEKLFF. The chain is built from TRBV5-4 and TRBJ1-4; 7 bases map to TRBD1. After removal of 4 bases from V and 8 bases from J, the junction contained 8 bases not matched to a gene. The CDR3 covers 14 residues. Germline V gives CDR1 SGHNT, CDR2 YYREEE (reference sequence).

The genes are TRBV2 and TRBJ1-2; 7 nucleotides line up with TRBD1. The CDR3 is 14 residues long. CDR1 SNHLY and CDR2 FYNNEI come from the germline V gene. Unmatched junction bases numbered 6, after V lost 6 bases and J lost 2 bases. CDR3 nucleotide sequence: TGTGCCAGCAGCGCGGACAGGCGAAACTATGGCTACACCTTC. It translates to CASSADRRNYGYTF.

This clone showed up just a few times. The chain joins TRBV28 to TRBJ2-7; TRBD1 aligns across 9 bases. After removal of 3 bases from V and 5 bases from J, the junction contained 5 bases not matched to a gene. Germline V gives CDR1 MDHEN, CDR2 SYDVKM. There are 14 residues in the CDR3. The CDR3 region has the DNA TGTGCCAGCAGTTTGGGGGACAGGGCTCACGAGCAGTACTTC. Protein sequence: CASSLGDRAHEQYF.

The rearrangement uses TRBV10-3 and TRBJ2-7; TRBD1 might be the D (5 bases). CDR1 is ENHRY, CDR2 SYGVKD, per germline. The CDR3 contains 11 residues. V lost 3 bases and J lost 8, with 8 bases in between. The CDR3 DNA sequence: TGTGCCATCAGTGAAGGGGTTAAGCAGTACTTC. This translates into CAISEGVKQYF.

The chain has TRBV7-3 and TRBJ2-1; a weak D match, TRBD1 (5 bases). The CDR3 has 15 amino acids. Germline V lookup: CDR1 SGHTA, CDR2 FQGTGA. V gave up 5 bases and J gave up 1 base, with 12 bases separating them. Here the CDR3 DNA reads TGTGCCAGCAGCCCACGTCCAGGGTCCTACAATGAGCAGTTCTTC. Translation: CASSPRPGSYNEQFF.

The genes are TRBV5-4 and TRBJ2-7; TRBD1 aligns across 8 bases. CDR3 size: 16 residues. With 0 bases clipped from V and 2 bases from J, the junction kept 7 bases outside the gene matches. The germline gives CDR1 SGHNT, CDR2 YYREEE (reference sequence). CDR3 loop: CASSLGGTGQTYEQYF. The DNA of the CDR3 is TGTGCCAGCAGCTTGGGGGGGACAGGTCAAACCTACGAGCAGTACTTC.

This clone was seen more than once but under ten times. The chain has TRBV6-1 and TRBJ2-3, with D hard to call. V gave up 8 bases and J gave up 2 bases, with 11 bases separating them. The CDR3 loop spans 13 amino acids. CDR1 MNHNS and CDR2 SASEGT come from the germline V gene. CDR3 in DNA: TGTGCCAGCGGGCAGGCACACACAGATACGCAGTATTTT. This codes for CASGQAHTDTQYF.

With regard to this clone: Being one base from a much bigger clone, this may be a read error. The CDR3: CASSPRSGANVLTF. The DNA for the CDR3 is TGTGCCAGCAGTCCGCGCTCTGGGGCCAACGTCCTGACTTTC. The chain couples TRBV6-6 to TRBJ2-6; D is unclear. Deletions cut 5 bases from V and 0 bases from J, with 5 bases between. Germline CDR1 and CDR2: MNHNY and SVGAGI (reference sequence). The CDR3 totals 14 residues.

The chain combines TRBV29-1 with TRBJ2-5, with 12 bases fitting TRBD1. Trimming cost V 8 bases and J 5 bases; bases outside gene matches: 9. Germline V gene data show CDR1 as SQVTM and CDR2 as ANQGSEA. The length of the CDR3 is 14 residues. The CDR3 coding sequence is TGCAGCACAACCGGGACAGGGGGCGCCGAGACCCAGTACTTC. Its protein product is CSTTGTGGAETQYF.

The V and J genes are TRBV10-3 and TRBJ2-3; TRBD2 matches at 9 bases. With 5 bases clipped from V and 2 bases from J, the junction kept 8 bases outside the gene matches. The germline V gene encodes CDR1 ENHRY and CDR2 SYGVKD. CDR3 length equals 16 residues. The CDR3 region has the DNA TGTGCCATCAGTCCTCGGGTAGCGGGGGACACAGATACGCAGTATTTT. Protein sequence: CAISPRVAGDTDTQYF.